The 8 T cell receptor beta chains reported below all come from one sample, sequenced in a study of tissue T cells after allogeneic stem cell transplantation. TCRdb's copy holds only in-frame clones and misses some; the assay was immunoSEQ multiplex PCR. The sample gives roughly 9,200 clones, roughly 60% of which show up once; 9% to 10% is in the top ten. Sequenced material: tissue from the jejunum, taken at autopsy. Receptors originate from a woman aged 18 to 55 with breast cancer.

This clone has more than one count but fewer than ten. The J gene is TRBJ2-2, the V gene TRBV23-1; 7 nucleotides match TRBD1. TRBV23-1 is an ORF for which the function is uncertain. The ends lost 3 bases at V and 0 bases at J; junction bases unmatched: 10. The CDR3 is made up of 18 amino acids. The CDR3 nucleotides read TGCGCCAGCAGTCACCCCACCCCGACAGGGTCGAACACCGGGGAGCTGTTTTTT. Protein: CASSHPTPTGSNTGELFF.

The chain carries TRBV7-9 and TRBJ2-7, with D uncertain. The V end lost 4 bases, the J end lost 4 bases, and 11 bases lay between the germline ends. The CDR3 runs 13 residues. In germline, CDR1 is SEHNR, CDR2 FQNEAQ (reference sequence). The CDR3 DNA is TGTGCCAGCAGCTCAACTACCTTATACGAGCAGTACTTC. It specifies CASSSTTLYEQYF.

J is TRBJ2-3 and V is TRBV11-3, with D perhaps matching TRBD1 (6 bases). CDR3 length equals 16 residues. V was clipped by 5 bases and J by 6 bases, with 21 bases between them. The germline V gene has CDR1 SGHNT and CDR2 YENEEA. CDR3 nucleotide sequence: TGTGCCAGCAGCGTCGGGACACCGGAGAAGGATGATACGCAGTATTTT. It translates to CASSVGTPEKDDTQYF.

The chain carries TRBV12-3 or TRBV12-4 and TRBJ1-6, with D unresolved. CDR3 length equals 12 residues. V lost 2 bases and J 8 bases, leaving 4 bases between the germline ends. The CDR3 coding sequence is TGTGCCAGCAGTTTAATGCATTCACCCCTCCACTTT. Translated, it gives CASSLMHSPLHF.

This clone occurred a few times. The CDR3 region has the DNA TGTGCCAGCAGCTCCCGACAGGGGGCCGATTCACCCCTCCACTTT. It encodes CASSSRQGADSPLHF. This chain uses TRBV11-2 with TRBJ1-6; 10 nucleotides match TRBD1. The CDR3 loop spans 15 amino acids. V lost 4 bases to trimming and J lost 8 bases; unmatched junction nucleotides: 5. CDR1 is SGHAT, CDR2 FQNNGV, per germline.

The chain couples TRBV28 to TRBJ2-1, with 10 positions matching TRBD2. The CDR3 length is 16 residues. Germline assignment: CDR1 MDHEN and CDR2 SYDVKM. With V trimmed by 1 base and J by 2 bases, 2 bases remained unmatched. The CDR3 bases are TGTGCCAGCAGTTTATTAGGGACTAGCGCCTACAATGAGCAGTTCTTC. Amino acid sequence: CASSLLGTSAYNEQFF.

This clone was recorded only once. CDR3 DNA sequence: TGTGCCAGCAGTAACGAATTAGCGGGGAGGCCGGAGACCCAGTACTTC. This gives the protein CASSNELAGRPETQYF. The chain couples TRBV27 to TRBJ2-5; TRBD2 agrees at 8 bases. With 5 bases clipped from V and 5 bases from J, the junction kept 13 bases outside the gene matches. Germline-derived CDR1 and CDR2 are MNHEY and SMNVEV (reference sequence). The CDR3 consists of 16 residues.

The chain combines TRBV3-1 (or the pseudogene TRBV3-2) with TRBJ2-5; tentative D call: TRBD1 (6 bases). There are 15 residues in the CDR3. CDR1 and CDR2 (germline): LGHDT, YNNKEL (reference sequence). The V and J ends lost 0 bases and 2 bases respectively, with 10 bases between them. The CDR3, as DNA: TGTGCCAGCAGCCAAGATGCCACAGGGCAAGAGACCCAGTACTTC. Translation: CASSQDATGQETQYF.